This T cell receptor beta chain originates from a study of post-analysis software for immune sequencing data. In this sample, this clonotype turned up a few times. Its antigen is unidentified. V trimming: 5 bases; J trimming: 1 base; junction bases outside the gene matches: 4. Germline values: CDR1 SGHDT, CDR2 YYEEEE. The CDR3 is 15 amino acids. Prepared libraries of TCR beta cDNA carried unique molecular identifiers. One entry per CDR3 protein results from TCRdb running MiXCR on the PCR reads. The sample holds roughly 730,000 distinct CDR3 sequences, roughly 27% seen once. Broader study findings: Patients carried roughly 5 TRBV segments more frequently than controls did, and TRBV5-6, TRBV5-1 and TRBV20-1 were among them. Normalized Chao1 diversity was significantly reduced in patients versus controls.

This receptor was identified in a girl between 5 and 17 years old with multiple sclerosis. The sequenced sample consisted of blood. The rearrangement joins TRBV5-6 to TRBJ1-1; 11 bases align to TRBD1. The CDR3 DNA reads TGTGCCAGCAGTAGGACAGGGGGCACGAACACTGAAGCTTTCTTT. Translating it yields CASSRTGGTNTEAFF.